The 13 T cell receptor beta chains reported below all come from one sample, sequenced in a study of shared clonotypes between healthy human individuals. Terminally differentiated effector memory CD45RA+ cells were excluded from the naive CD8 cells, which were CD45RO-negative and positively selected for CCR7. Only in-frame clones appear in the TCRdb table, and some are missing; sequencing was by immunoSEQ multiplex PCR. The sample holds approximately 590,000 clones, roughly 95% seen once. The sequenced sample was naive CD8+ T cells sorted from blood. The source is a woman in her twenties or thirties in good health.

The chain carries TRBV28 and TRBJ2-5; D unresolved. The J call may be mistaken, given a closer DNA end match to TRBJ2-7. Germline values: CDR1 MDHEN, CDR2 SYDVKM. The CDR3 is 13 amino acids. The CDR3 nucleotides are TGTGCCAGCAGTCCACCCCCGGAGAGCGAGCAGTACTTC. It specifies CASSPPPESEQYF.

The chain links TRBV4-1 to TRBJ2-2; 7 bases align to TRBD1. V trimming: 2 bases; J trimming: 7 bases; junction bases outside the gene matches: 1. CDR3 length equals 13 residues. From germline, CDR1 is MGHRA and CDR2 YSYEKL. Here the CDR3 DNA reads TGCGCCAGCAGCCAATACAGGGGCGGGGAGCTGTTTTTT. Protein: CASSQYRGGELFF.

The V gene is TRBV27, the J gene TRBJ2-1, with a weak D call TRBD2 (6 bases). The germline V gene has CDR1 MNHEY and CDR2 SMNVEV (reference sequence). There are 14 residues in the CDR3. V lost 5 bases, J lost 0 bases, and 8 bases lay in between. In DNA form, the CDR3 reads TGTGCCAGCAGTAACGGGGGCTCCTACAATGAGCAGTTCTTC. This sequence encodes CASSNGGSYNEQFF.

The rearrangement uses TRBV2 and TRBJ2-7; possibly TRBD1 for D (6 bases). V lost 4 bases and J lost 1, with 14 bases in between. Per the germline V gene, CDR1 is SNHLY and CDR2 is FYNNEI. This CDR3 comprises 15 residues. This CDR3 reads CASSVGAVVSYEQYF. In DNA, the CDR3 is TGTGCCAGCAGTGTGGGGGCCGTCGTGTCCTACGAGCAGTACTTC.

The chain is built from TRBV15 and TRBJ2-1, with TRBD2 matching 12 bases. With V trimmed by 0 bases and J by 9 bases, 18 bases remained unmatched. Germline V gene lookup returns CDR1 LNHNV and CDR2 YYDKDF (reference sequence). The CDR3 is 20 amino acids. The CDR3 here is CATSREQGPMMPSGRGEQFF. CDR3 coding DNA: TGTGCCACCAGCAGAGAACAGGGCCCTATGATGCCTAGCGGGAGGGGTGAGCAGTTCTTC.

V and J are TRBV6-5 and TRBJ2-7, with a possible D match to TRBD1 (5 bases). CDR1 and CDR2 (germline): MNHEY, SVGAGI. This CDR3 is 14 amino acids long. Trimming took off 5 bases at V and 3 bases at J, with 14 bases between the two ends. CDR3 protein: CASSAGYGVYEQYF. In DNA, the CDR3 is TGTGCCAGCAGTGCAGGGTATGGAGTCTACGAGCAGTACTTC.

The CDR3 DNA follows: TGTGCCAGCAGCCCCAGGGAAGTCACTGAAGCTTTCTTT. This codes for CASSPREVTEAFF. The gene calls are TRBV27 and TRBJ1-1; the D gene is possibly TRBD1 (5 bases). Germline V lookup: CDR1 MNHEY, CDR2 SMNVEV (reference sequence). V dropped 6 bases and J dropped 4 bases, with 12 bases sitting between them. This CDR3 has 13 amino acids.

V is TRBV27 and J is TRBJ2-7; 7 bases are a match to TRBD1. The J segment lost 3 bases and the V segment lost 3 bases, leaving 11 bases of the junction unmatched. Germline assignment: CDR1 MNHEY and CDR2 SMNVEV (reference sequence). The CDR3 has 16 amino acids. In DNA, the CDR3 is TGTGCCAGCAGTTTTTCCGGGGACAGCGACTTCTACGAGCAGTACTTC. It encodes CASSFSGDSDFYEQYF.

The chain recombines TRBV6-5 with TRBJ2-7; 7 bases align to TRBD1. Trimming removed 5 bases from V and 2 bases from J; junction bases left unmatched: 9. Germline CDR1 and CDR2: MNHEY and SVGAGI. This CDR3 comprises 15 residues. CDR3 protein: CASSTGTEGTYEQYF. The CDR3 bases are TGTGCCAGCAGTACAGGGACAGAGGGGACCTACGAGCAGTACTTC.

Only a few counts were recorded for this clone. CDR3 loop: CASSPGQGVDEQFF. CDR3 bases: TGTGCCAGCAGCCCGGGACAGGGGGTAGATGAGCAGTTCTTC. The chain is built from TRBV7-9 and TRBJ2-1, with 11 bases matching TRBD1. Germline loops: CDR1 SEHNR, CDR2 FQNEAQ (reference sequence). The CDR3 has 14 amino acids. Trimming at V came to 5 bases and at J to 8 bases, leaving 5 bases not matched to a gene.

The CDR3: CASSEKLMGSSYNEQFF. CDR3 nucleotides: TGTGCCAGCAGTGAAAAGTTGATGGGGAGCTCCTACAATGAGCAGTTCTTC. The V gene is TRBV6-1, the J gene TRBJ2-1, with D possibly being TRBD2 (5 bases). Trimming left V 2 bases short and J 0 bases short, with 14 bases between. CDR3 length: 17 residues. Germline V lookup: CDR1 MNHNS, CDR2 SASEGT.

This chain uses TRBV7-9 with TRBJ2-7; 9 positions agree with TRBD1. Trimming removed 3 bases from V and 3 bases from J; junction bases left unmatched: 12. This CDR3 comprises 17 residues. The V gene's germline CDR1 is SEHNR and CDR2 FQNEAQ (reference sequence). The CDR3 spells CASSFATGGASFYEQYF. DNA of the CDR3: TGTGCCAGCAGCTTTGCCACAGGGGGCGCCTCTTTCTACGAGCAGTACTTC.

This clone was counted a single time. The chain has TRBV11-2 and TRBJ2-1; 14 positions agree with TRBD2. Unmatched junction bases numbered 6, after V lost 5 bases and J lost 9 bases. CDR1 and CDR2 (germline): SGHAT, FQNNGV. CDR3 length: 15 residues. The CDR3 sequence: CASSRGLAGGPEQFF. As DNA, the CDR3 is TGTGCCAGCAGCAGAGGACTAGCGGGAGGTCCTGAGCAGTTCTTC.